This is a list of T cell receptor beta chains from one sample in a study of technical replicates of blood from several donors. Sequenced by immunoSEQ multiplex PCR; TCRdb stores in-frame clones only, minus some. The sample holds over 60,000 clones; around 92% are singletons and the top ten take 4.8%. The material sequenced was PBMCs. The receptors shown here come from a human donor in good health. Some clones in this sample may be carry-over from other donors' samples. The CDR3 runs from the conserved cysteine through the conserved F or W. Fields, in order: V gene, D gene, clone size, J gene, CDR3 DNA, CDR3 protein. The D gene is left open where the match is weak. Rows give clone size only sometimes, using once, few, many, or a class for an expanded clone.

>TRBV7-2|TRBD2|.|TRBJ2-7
TGTGCCAGCAGCCGGGCTGCGGGAGATTCCTACGAGCAGTACTTC
CASSRAAGDSYEQYF
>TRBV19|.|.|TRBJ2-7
TGTGCCAGTAGTGGTCTACAGGGGGGGGCCTACGAGCAGTACTTC
CASSGLQGGAYEQYF
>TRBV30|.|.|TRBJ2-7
TGTGCCTGGAGTGTTCGGTTCGAGCAGTACTTC
CAWSVRFEQYF
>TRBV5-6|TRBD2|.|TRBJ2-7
TGTGCCAGCAGCTTGCAGCGGGGCTACTCCTACGAGCAGTACTTC
CASSLQRGYSYEQYF
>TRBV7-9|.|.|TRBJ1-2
TGTGCCAGCAGCTCGGGGAGAGCTAACTATGGCTACACCTTC
CASSSGRANYGYTF
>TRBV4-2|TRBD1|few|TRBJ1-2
TGTGCCAGCAGCCACGGCAACCCCCGGGACAGAAACTATGGCTACACCTTC
CASSHGNPRDRNYGYTF
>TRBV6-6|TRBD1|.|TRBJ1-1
TGTGCCAGCAGTAGTTCGACAGGGGAGAACACTGAAGCTTTCTTT
CASSSSTGENTEAFF
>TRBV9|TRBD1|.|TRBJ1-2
TGTGCCAGCACCGGATCGGGACAGCACTATGGCTACACCTTC
CASTGSGQHYGYTF
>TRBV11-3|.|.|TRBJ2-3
TGTGCCAGCAGCTTAGATGGAGGCAGCGAAGATACGCAGTATTTT
CASSLDGGSEDTQYF
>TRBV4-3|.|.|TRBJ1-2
TGCGCCAGCAGCCAAGATTCAACACAGGGTAGTGGCTACACCTTC
CASSQDSTQGSGYTF
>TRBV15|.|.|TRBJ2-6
TGTGCCACCAGCAGAGATGGGGCCTCTGGGGCCAACGTCCTGACTTTC
CATSRDGASGANVLTF
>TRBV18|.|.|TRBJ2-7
TGTGCCAGCTCATCCCTAGACTACTCCTACGAGCAGTACTTC
CASSSLDYSYEQYF
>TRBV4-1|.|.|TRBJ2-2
TGCGCCAGCAGCCACTCCGGGACTCACTTGGCTGGGGAGCTGTTTTTT
CASSHSGTHLAGELFF
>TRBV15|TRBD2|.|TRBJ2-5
TGTGCCACCAGCCAGTTTCTAGTAGCGGGAAGCCAAGAGACCCAGTACTTC
CATSQFLVAGSQETQYF
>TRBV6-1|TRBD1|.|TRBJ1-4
TGTGCCAGCAGTGACGGGACAGGGAATGAAAAACTGTTTTTT
CASSDGTGNEKLFF
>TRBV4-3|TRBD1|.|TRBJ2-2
TGCGCCAGCAGCCAAGGACAGGGGTGGTACACCGGGGAGCTGTTTTTT
CASSQGQGWYTGELFF
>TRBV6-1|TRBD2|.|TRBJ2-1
TGTGCCAGCAGTGGGGGACTAGCGGGAGCGGGGACCTACAATGAGCAGTTCTTC
CASSGGLAGAGTYNEQFF
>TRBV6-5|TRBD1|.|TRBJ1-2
TGTGCCAGCAGCGGACAGGGAGGAGTTATTGGCTACACCTTC
CASSGQGGVIGYTF